Below, 24 T cell receptor beta chains from the same sample are listed, as sequenced in a study of cytomegalovirus exposure and HLA in healthy donors. PCR used 60 Vbeta primers and 13 Jbeta primers. The repertoire was sequenced with immunoSEQ multiplex PCR; TCRdb's copy has only in-frame clones and lacks some. The table includes some 150,000 clones, roughly 84% detected once. Sequenced sample: PBMCs. These receptors originate from a woman under 30 in good health and CMV-seronegative.

The rearrangement joins TRBV5-4 to TRBJ2-1; tentative D call: TRBD2 (7 bases). Germline-derived CDR1 and CDR2 are SGHNT and YYREEE (reference sequence). Trimming removed 1 base at V and 9 bases at J, with 20 bases between. This CDR3 comprises 16 residues. Here the CDR3 reads CASSLSGALALGEQFF. CDR3 nucleotide sequence: TGTGCCAGCAGCTTGTCGGGGGCACTAGCGTTGGGTGAGCAGTTCTTC.

The table lists this clone with a count of one. This sequence joins TRBV5-1 and TRBJ2-1; D may be TRBD2 (7 bases). V was cut by 3 bases and J by 4 bases, with 14 bases left in between. CDR3 length: 15 residues. In germline, CDR1 is SGHRS, CDR2 YFSETQ. This chain's CDR3 is CASSSGGGRYNEQFF. The CDR3 DNA is TGCGCCAGCAGCTCCGGGGGCGGGAGATACAATGAGCAGTTCTTC.

The V and J genes are TRBV18 and TRBJ2-7; a possible D gene is TRBD1 (5 bases). This CDR3 has 13 amino acids. Trimming pared 0 bases from V and 3 bases from J, leaving 6 bases between. Germline V gene sequence: CDR1 KGHSH, CDR2 LQKENI. CDR3: CASSPPTVYEQYF. The DNA of the CDR3 is TGTGCCAGCTCACCACCGACAGTCTACGAGCAGTACTTC.

The chain employs TRBV28 and TRBJ1-6; 8 bases agree with TRBD1. The CDR3 totals 15 residues. In germline, CDR1 is MDHEN, CDR2 SYDVKM. V trimming: 6 bases; J trimming: 7 bases; junction bases outside the gene matches: 8. CDR3 region: CASSRLDRDNSPLHF. The CDR3 DNA reads TGTGCCAGCAGCCGCCTGGACAGGGACAATTCACCCCTCCACTTT.

The chain joins TRBV7-9 to TRBJ2-1, with 11 positions matching TRBD2. The junction had 3 bases not matched to a gene; V was cut back by 4 bases and J by 4 bases. Germline-derived CDR1 and CDR2 are SEHNR and FQNEAQ (reference sequence). The CDR3 contains 15 residues. This CDR3 is CASSYRLAGYNEQFF. The CDR3 bases are TGTGCCAGCAGCTATAGACTAGCGGGGTACAATGAGCAGTTCTTC. Full variable domain (remainder filled in from reference TRBV7-9 and TRBJ2-1): DTGVSQNPRHKITKRGQNVTFRCDPISEHNRLYWYRQTLGQGPEFLTYFQNEAQLEKSRLLSDRFSAERPKGSFSTLEIQRTEQGDSAMYLCASSYRLAGYNEQFFGPGTRLTVL.

CDR3 DNA: TGCGCCAGCAGCTCTCTGACAGGGTCTTTGGATTCACCCCTCCACTTT. It codes for CASSSLTGSLDSPLHF. The chain joins TRBV5-1 to TRBJ1-6, with 7 bases aligning to TRBD1. Germline lookup yields CDR1 SGHRS and CDR2 YFSETQ. J gave up 8 bases and V 3 bases, and 11 bases lay outside the gene matches. The length of the CDR3 is 16 residues.

The chain employs TRBV9 and TRBJ2-1; no clear D gene. The CDR3 loop spans 13 amino acids. The V and J ends lost 1 base and 3 bases respectively, with 5 bases between them. Germline CDR1 and CDR2: SGDLS and YYNGEE. The CDR3 DNA reads as TGTGCCAGCAGCGTATATGTCTACAATGAGCAGTTCTTC. It codes for CASSVYVYNEQFF.

The CDR3, as DNA: TGTGCCAGCAGGGTTGGGGGGGCGGCTACCTCCTACGAGCAGTACTTC. It translates to CASRVGGAATSYEQYF. The V gene is TRBV28, the J gene TRBJ2-7, with D possibly being TRBD2 (7 bases). This CDR3 has 16 amino acids. V shed 6 bases and J shed 0 bases, with 18 bases lying between them. CDR1 is MDHEN and CDR2 is SYDVKM in the germline V gene.

The rearrangement joins TRBV6-1 to TRBJ1-2; weak D call: TRBD1 (6 bases). Germline V gene lookup returns CDR1 MNHNS and CDR2 SASEGT. The CDR3 is made up of 12 amino acids. Trimming took off 4 bases at V and 4 bases at J, with 7 bases between the two ends. CDR3 DNA: TGTGCCAGCAGTGGGACAGCCTATGGCTACACCTTC. Its protein is CASSGTAYGYTF.

This clone was detected a few times. The J gene is TRBJ2-7, the V gene TRBV28, with no clear D. The CDR3 consists of 12 residues. Germline lookup yields CDR1 MDHEN and CDR2 SYDVKM. Trimming stripped 2 bases from V and 5 bases from J, with 7 bases between. CDR3 bases: TGTGCCAGCAGTTTAACAGTGGACGAGCAGTACTTC. It yields the protein CASSLTVDEQYF.

V and J are TRBV6-6 and TRBJ1-4; D unresolved. Germline V gene lookup returns CDR1 MNHNY and CDR2 SVGAGI (reference sequence). The CDR3 runs 14 residues. Trimming took 5 bases from V and 3 from J, leaving 10 bases between them. CDR3 DNA: TGTGCCAGCAGTCCGGGTGGCTCTAATGAAAAACTGTTTTTT. Amino acids: CASSPGGSNEKLFF.

The chain carries TRBV5-4 and TRBJ2-1; 7 bases are shared with TRBD1. Trimming at V came to 2 bases and at J to 4 bases, leaving 6 bases not matched to a gene. Germline loops: CDR1 SGHNT, CDR2 YYREEE (reference sequence). There are 15 residues in the CDR3. The CDR3 reads CASSLGGQIYNEQFF. CDR3 nucleotide sequence: TGTGCCAGCAGCTTAGGGGGACAGATTTACAATGAGCAGTTCTTC.

The chain employs TRBV30 and TRBJ1-2; D is unclear. The CDR3 totals 14 residues. Germline V gives CDR1 GTSNPN, CDR2 SVGIG (reference sequence). The germline V and J ends were trimmed by 2 bases and 0 bases, with 10 bases remaining between them. The CDR3 DNA is TGTGCCTGGAGTCCCCGGAGAGCTAACTATGGCTACACCTTC. As protein: CAWSPRRANYGYTF.

The chain is built from TRBV6-5 and TRBJ1-2, with unresolved D. Germline CDR1 and CDR2: MNHEY and SVGAGI. This CDR3 contains 16 residues. V lost 4 bases to trimming and J lost 1 base, with 16 bases between them. CDR3 loop: CASSSFDTSFNYGYTF. The CDR3 DNA follows: TGTGCCAGCAGTTCTTTCGACACCTCCTTTAACTATGGCTACACCTTC.

This clone was seen more than once but under ten times. The gene calls are TRBV2 and TRBJ2-1, with 7 bases fitting TRBD2. Germline V gives CDR1 SNHLY, CDR2 FYNNEI. CDR3 length: 14 amino acids. Losses at the gene ends were 9 bases for V and 2 bases for J; bases not matched to a gene: 7. CDR3 sequence (DNA): TGTGCCAGTAAACCCGGGACTACCTACAATGAGCAGTTCTTC. Translating gives CASKPGTTYNEQFF. The full variable domain, completed using reference TRBV2 and TRBJ2-1, is EPEVTQTPSHQVTQMGQEVILRCVPISNHLYFYWYRQILGQKVEFLVSFYNNEISEKSEIFDDQFSVERPDGSNFTLKIRSTKLEDSAMYFCASKPGTTYNEQFFGPGTRLTVL.

With respect to this clone: At the DNA level, this CDR3 is encoded by other sequences in the same sample as well. The chain recombines TRBV7-6 with TRBJ1-1; D gene ambiguous. CDR1 is SGHVS, CDR2 FNYEAQ, per germline. The ends were cut back, 1 base at V and 1 base at J, with 10 bases in the middle. The CDR3 consists of 15 residues. In DNA, the CDR3 is TGTGCCAGCAGCTTAGGTATGAACGGGAACACTGAAGCTTTCTTT. Protein sequence: CASSLGMNGNTEAFF. Supplemented by reference TRBV7-6 and TRBJ1-1, the full variable domain reads GAGVSQSPRYKVTKRGQDVALRCDPISGHVSLYWYRQALGQGPEFLTYFNYEAQQDKSGLPNDRFSAERPEGSISTLTIQRTEQRDSAMYRCASSLGMNGNTEAFFGQGTRLTVV.

The CDR3 DNA sequence: TGTGCCAGCAGTTCCGGGACAGGGGGTTTCGCGCAAGGCTACACCTTC. Translating it yields CASSSGTGGFAQGYTF. The genes are TRBV28 and TRBJ1-2; 11 bases are a match to TRBD1. Germline V lookup: CDR1 MDHEN, CDR2 SYDVKM. J was trimmed by 8 bases and V by 4 bases; bases with no gene match: 12. CDR3 length: 16 amino acids.

This clone was observed a handful of times. V usage is TRBV2 and J usage is TRBJ2-7; a weak D match, TRBD1 (5 bases). The CDR3 runs to 11 residues. Between the trimmed V and J ends, which lost 7 bases and 7 bases, there was a span of 11 bases. In germline, CDR1 is SNHLY, CDR2 FYNNEI. The CDR3 spells CASNGQVEQYF. DNA for the CDR3: TGTGCCAGCAATGGACAAGTTGAGCAGTACTTC.

The chain joins TRBV11-2 to TRBJ2-7, with 9 bases matching TRBD2. The CDR3 has 14 amino acids. From germline, CDR1 is SGHAT and CDR2 FQNNGV. After removal of 3 bases from V and 3 bases from J, the junction contained 3 bases not matched to a gene. The CDR3 nucleotides read TGTGCCAGCAGCTTGGGCGGGAGGGGCTACGAGCAGTACTTC. Encoded protein: CASSLGGRGYEQYF. Full variable domain (remainder filled in from reference TRBV11-2 and TRBJ2-7): EAGVAQSPRYKIIEKRQSVAFWCNPISGHATLYWYQQILGQGPKLLIQFQNNGVVDDSQLPKDRFSAERLKGVDSTLKIQPAKLEDSAVYLCASSLGGRGYEQYFGPGTRLTVT.

The chain couples TRBV11-2 to TRBJ1-4; 11 positions agree with TRBD1. Germline loops: CDR1 SGHAT, CDR2 FQNNGV. J was trimmed by 2 bases and V by 0 bases; bases with no gene match: 5. This CDR3 has 18 amino acids. In DNA form, the CDR3 reads TGTGCCAGCAGCTTAGAGTCGGGACAGGGGGGCACTAATGAAAAACTGTTTTTT. It yields the protein CASSLESGQGGTNEKLFF.

The chain links TRBV5-5 to TRBJ2-3; 8 bases fit TRBD1. Germline V lookup: CDR1 SGHKS, CDR2 YYEKEE (reference sequence). V dropped 4 bases and J dropped 0; count of bases not matched to a gene: 10. This CDR3 contains 17 residues. This CDR3 is CASSRGQGARSTDTQYF. The CDR3 DNA reads as TGTGCCAGCAGCCGAGGCCAGGGGGCTCGGAGCACAGATACGCAGTATTTT.

V is TRBV7-9 and J is TRBJ2-1; TRBD2 aligns across 10 bases. V lost 5 bases and J lost 8; bases outside the gene matches: 12. Germline assignment: CDR1 SEHNR and CDR2 FQNEAQ (reference sequence). The CDR3 consists of 16 residues. CDR3 coding DNA: TGTGCCAGCAGCGCTGGCAGCGGGAGGGCCCGGGATGAGCAGTTCTTC. Its translation is CASSAGSGRARDEQFF.

The chain recombines TRBV18 with TRBJ1-1; a possible D gene is TRBD1 (5 bases). The ends were cut back, 6 bases at V and 7 bases at J, with 15 bases in the middle. The CDR3 runs 13 residues. Germline-derived CDR1 and CDR2 are KGHSH and LQKENI. The CDR3 loop is CASSTGAGSEAFF. In DNA form, the CDR3 reads TGTGCCAGCTCCACCGGGGCGGGGAGTGAAGCTTTCTTT.

The chain uses TRBV19 and TRBJ2-3, with D uncertain. Trimming pared 4 bases from V and 5 bases from J, leaving 16 bases between. The germline V gene encodes CDR1 LNHDA and CDR2 SQIVND (reference sequence). There are 15 residues in the CDR3. The CDR3 coding sequence is TGTGCCAGTAGTACTCCCCGAGTATCCGGAGATACGCAGTATTTT. Encoded protein: CASSTPRVSGDTQYF.